Listed here are 25 T cell receptor beta chains from one sample, sequenced in a study of patients and donors after allogeneic stem cell transplantation. TCRdb reprocessed the RT-PCR reads via MiXCR and lists one record per CDR3 protein. This repertoire shows hundreds of thousands of distinct CDR3 sequences, 16% found once; its top ten account for 6.5% to 7.5%. Input material: blood, either unsorted or a sorted T cell fraction (not recorded which). The origin of the receptors is a human donor who was either an allogeneic HSCT recipient or a stem cell or donor lymphocyte infusion donor (not recorded which). It is not recorded whose cells these are; they may come from a transplant donor.

Turning to this clonotype: An end of the junction differs from the germline gene, which may be a read error. The CDR3 bases are TGCAGCGTTGAGGGGGACAGGGGGCGCAGGGTCTTC. It yields the protein CSVEGDRGRRVF. This rearrangement joins TRBV29-1 to TRBJ2-1; 12 bases line up with TRBD1. CDR3 length: 12 residues. Germline CDR1 and CDR2: SQVTM and ANQGSEA.

The chain recombines TRBV6-8 with TRBJ2-4; D ambiguous. The V end lost 7 bases, the J end lost 0 bases, and 16 bases lay between the germline ends. Germline-derived CDR1 and CDR2 are MNHGY and SAAAGT. The CDR3 length is 16 residues. This chain's CDR3 is CASKRVGKLAKNIQYF. Written as DNA, the CDR3 is TGTGCCAGCAAAAGGGTAGGGAAACTAGCCAAAAACATTCAGTACTTC.

The table lists this clonotype with a few counts. V usage is TRBV2 and J usage is TRBJ1-2; 9 bases match TRBD1. The V and J ends lost 8 bases and 3 bases, in that order; junction bases with no gene match: 4. Germline CDR1 is SNHLY and CDR2 is FYNNEI. This CDR3 contains 13 residues. CDR3 DNA: TGTGCCAGCGGCCGGGACAGGGACTATGGCTACACCTTC. Its protein product is CASGRDRDYGYTF.

In its sample, this clonotype was seen many times. This rearrangement joins TRBV12-3 or TRBV12-4 to TRBJ2-7; D call uncertain. CDR3 length equals 14 residues. Trimming took 5 bases from V and 0 from J, leaving 11 bases between them. CDR3: CASSLDRISYEQYF. The CDR3 nucleotides read TGTGCCAGCAGTCTTGACCGAATCTCCTACGAGCAGTACTTC.

This clonotype was detected a few times. The chain recombines TRBV5-1 with TRBJ1-6, with 7 bases fitting TRBD1. The V and J ends lost 3 bases and 5 bases, in that order; junction bases with no gene match: 5. Germline CDR1 reads SGHRS; CDR2 reads YFSETQ. CDR3 length: 15 amino acids. The CDR3 DNA follows: TGCGCCAGCAGCTCCCGGGACAGCCATAATTCACCCCTCCACTTT. It codes for CASSSRDSHNSPLHF.

V is TRBV18 and J is TRBJ2-3; 9 bases are a match to TRBD1. The J segment lost 5 bases and the V segment lost 5 bases, leaving 8 bases of the junction unmatched. CDR1 and CDR2 (germline): KGHSH, LQKENI. The length of the CDR3 is 15 residues. The CDR3 region has the DNA TGTGCCAGCTCATCCGTACAGGGGGCTGAAGATACGCAGTATTTT. It specifies CASSSVQGAEDTQYF.

This clonotype was observed a few times. This chain joins TRBV25-1 and TRBJ2-1, with TRBD2 as a possible D gene (5 bases). Germline CDR1 is MGHDK and CDR2 is SYGVNS. The CDR3 length is 15 residues. V lost 5 bases, J lost 3 bases, and 14 bases lay in between. CDR3 protein: CASSPGGTNYNEQFF. DNA for the CDR3: TGTGCCAGCAGTCCTGGAGGTACCAACTACAATGAGCAGTTCTTC.

This chain joins TRBV4-3 and TRBJ1-2; D ambiguous. CDR1 is LGHNA, CDR2 YSLEER, per germline. V was pared by 0 bases and J by 2 bases, with 10 bases between. The CDR3 is 15 amino acids. DNA of the CDR3: TGCGCCAGCAGCCAAGATTCGGGGTCGAACTATGGCTACACCTTC. This encodes CASSQDSGSNYGYTF.

This clonotype was seen a handful of times. The gene calls are TRBV6-1 and TRBJ2-2, with a weak D call TRBD2 (6 bases). Trimming removed 6 bases at V and 4 bases at J, with 15 bases between. CDR1 is MNHNS, CDR2 SASEGT, per germline. This CDR3 has 15 residues. The CDR3 here is CASRAPGVFTGELFF. The CDR3 coding sequence is TGTGCCAGCAGGGCACCGGGAGTGTTCACCGGGGAGCTGTTTTTT.

The V gene is TRBV29-1, the J gene TRBJ2-5; a possible D gene is TRBD2 (5 bases). Germline loops: CDR1 SQVTM, CDR2 ANQGSEA. The CDR3 totals 12 residues. V was trimmed by 2 bases and J by 5 bases, leaving 9 bases between them. The CDR3 reads CSVELARETQYF. DNA for the CDR3: TGCAGCGTTGAACTAGCTAGGGAGACCCAGTACTTC.

This clonotype showed up just a few times. The rearrangement joins TRBV7-8 to TRBJ1-1, with a tentative D call TRBD1 (5 bases). CDR1 and CDR2 (germline): SGHVS, FQNEAQ. Trimming cost V 6 bases and J 1 base, with 9 bases left between them. The CDR3 contains 13 residues. In DNA form, the CDR3 reads TGTGCCAGCAGAGAGGACACGAACACTGAAGCTTTCTTT. It yields the protein CASREDTNTEAFF.

This clonotype was seen a few times. The J gene is TRBJ1-2, the V gene TRBV3-1, with 7 nucleotides matching TRBD1. This CDR3 contains 15 residues. CDR1 is LGHDT and CDR2 is YNNKEL in the germline V gene (reference sequence). Trimming removed 1 base from V and 7 bases from J; junction bases left unmatched: 9. The CDR3: CASSQGYEGAVGYTF. CDR3 in DNA: TGTGCCAGCAGCCAAGGGTACGAGGGGGCAGTTGGCTACACCTTC.

The chain links TRBV7-9 to TRBJ1-2; D might be TRBD1 (5 bases). The CDR3 contains 15 residues. The V end was cut by 4 bases, the J end by 4 bases, with 16 bases between. CDR1 is SEHNR, CDR2 FQNEAQ, per germline (reference sequence). In nucleotides, the CDR3 is TGTGCCAGCAGCTCTTTTGAGACAGAGCGCTATGGCTACACCTTC. Its protein is CASSSFETERYGYTF. The variable domain in full, with the rest retrieved from reference TRBV7-9 and TRBJ1-2, is DTGVSQNPRHKITKRGQNVTFRCDPISEHNRLYWYRQTLGQGPEFLTYFQNEAQLEKSRLLSDRFSAERPKGSFSTLEIQRTEQGDSAMYLCASSSFETERYGYTFGSGTRLTVV.

This clonotype showed up just a few times. The chain couples TRBV12-3 or TRBV12-4 to TRBJ2-7; 9 positions match TRBD1. Trimming removed 4 bases from V and 5 bases from J; junction bases left unmatched: 9. The CDR3 totals 15 residues. The CDR3 spells CASSSPGTGYHEQYF. CDR3 coding DNA: TGTGCCAGCAGTTCACCCGGGACAGGGTATCACGAGCAGTACTTC.

The chain recombines TRBV6-5 with TRBJ2-1; TRBD1 aligns across 7 bases. CDR1 is MNHEY and CDR2 is SVGAGI in the germline V gene. The CDR3 is made up of 15 amino acids. The V segment lost 2 bases and the J segment 4 bases; nucleotides outside the gene matches: 5. Here the CDR3 reads CASSYPKGQYNEQFF. The CDR3 DNA reads as TGTGCCAGCAGTTACCCAAAGGGACAGTACAATGAGCAGTTCTTC.

The chain joins TRBV6-1 to TRBJ1-2, with TRBD1 as a possible D gene (6 bases). CDR1 MNHNS and CDR2 SASEGT come from the germline V gene. V gave up 7 bases and J gave up 3 bases, with 21 bases separating them. CDR3 length: 16 residues. CDR3 DNA: TGTGCCAGCAAACCCCTCCGGGGGGCGAACCACTATGGCTACACCTTC. It specifies CASKPLRGANHYGYTF.

This clonotype was found a few times. V and J are TRBV7-2 and TRBJ2-1; D is uncertain. This CDR3 has 13 amino acids. The V end lost 0 bases, the J end lost 4 bases, and 4 bases lay between the germline ends. CDR1 SGHTA and CDR2 FQGNSA come from the germline V gene. Here the CDR3 reads CASSLARYNEQFF. DNA for the CDR3: TGTGCCAGCAGCTTAGCGCGGTACAATGAGCAGTTCTTC.

In its sample, this clonotype was seen a few times. The chain is built from TRBV20-1 and TRBJ2-1, with TRBD1 as a possible D gene (6 bases). The CDR3 contains 17 residues. V lost 3 bases to trimming and J lost 7 bases, with 25 bases between them. Looked up from germline, CDR1 is DFQATT and CDR2 is SNEGSKA (reference sequence). CDR3 protein: CSARSFGGRTGSNEQFF. The CDR3 DNA is TGCAGTGCTAGGAGTTTCGGCGGACGTACAGGGAGTAATGAGCAGTTCTTC.

This clonotype has only a few counts. The CDR3 coding sequence is TGTGCCAGTAGTATCCGGAATCGCAATCAGCCCCAGCATTTT. Its translation is CASSIRNRNQPQHF. The V call is TRBV19, the J call TRBJ1-5; no definite D call. Deletions cut 3 bases from V and 2 bases from J, with 8 bases between. The CDR3 extends over 14 amino acids. In germline, CDR1 is LNHDA, CDR2 SQIVND (reference sequence).

This clonotype is a singleton in its sample. V is TRBV30 and J is TRBJ1-1; D not resolved. Per the germline V gene, CDR1 is GTSNPN and CDR2 is SVGIG (reference sequence). V shed 2 bases and J shed 8 bases, with 9 bases lying between them. This CDR3 is built from 11 residues. CDR3 in amino acids: CAWSSTEEAFF. As DNA, the CDR3 is TGTGCCTGGAGTTCCACAGAGGAAGCTTTCTTT. Looking up the rest from reference TRBV30 and TRBJ1-1 gives the full variable domain: SQTIHQWPATLVQPVGSPLSLECTVEGTSNPNLYWYRQAAGRGLQLLFYSVGIGQISSEVPQNLSASRPQDRQFILSSKKLLLSDSGFYLCAWSSTEEAFFGQGTRLTVV.

This chain joins TRBV2 and TRBJ2-3, with 8 bases lining up with TRBD2. The CDR3 spans 15 residues. The V gene's germline CDR1 is SNHLY and CDR2 FYNNEI. V shed 4 bases, J shed 3 bases, and the junction held 6 bases outside the gene matches. The CDR3 DNA follows: TGTGCCAGCAGTGGCTTAGCGGGGCCGACAGATACGCAGTATTTT. Translated, it gives CASSGLAGPTDTQYF.

This clonotype was seen a few times. V gene TRBV6-2 or TRBV6-3 combines with J gene TRBJ1-2; 8 nucleotides align to TRBD1. Per germline, CDR1 MNHEY and CDR2 SVGEGT. The trim removed 4 bases at V and 4 bases at J, leaving 14 bases unmatched. There are 17 residues in the CDR3. This CDR3 reads CASSSPKPGTGLYGYTF. The CDR3 nucleotides read TGTGCCAGCAGTTCCCCAAAACCCGGGACAGGACTCTATGGCTACACCTTC.

This sequence joins TRBV20-1 and TRBJ1-5, with 8 bases matching TRBD1. The CDR3 runs to 17 residues. Germline trimming cut 3 bases from V and 1 base from J; bases unmatched to any gene: 11. Germline CDR1 reads DFQATT; CDR2 reads SNEGSKA (reference sequence). The CDR3, as DNA: TGCAGTGCTAGTAGGGACAGGCCCCTATCGAGCAATCAGCCCCAGCATTTT. It translates to CSASRDRPLSSNQPQHF.

The J gene is TRBJ2-5, the V gene TRBV5-1; D perhaps matches TRBD2 (6 bases). The CDR3 is made up of 14 amino acids. V lost 2 bases, J lost 0 bases, and 8 bases lay in between. Germline lookup yields CDR1 SGHRS and CDR2 YFSETQ. The CDR3 here is CASSLIADQETQYF. The DNA for the CDR3 is TGCGCCAGCAGCTTAATAGCGGACCAAGAGACCCAGTACTTC.

Worth noting for this clonotype: The junction departs from the called germline gene at one end, perhaps through a read error. The rearrangement joins TRBV20-1 to TRBJ2-7; 9 nucleotides align to TRBD1. Looked up from germline, CDR1 is DFQATT and CDR2 is SNEGSKA (reference sequence). This CDR3 contains 13 residues. CDR3 protein: CSAREFPSGQGFF. In nucleotides, the CDR3 is TGCAGTGCTAGAGAGTTCCCCTCGGGACAGGGATTCTTC.